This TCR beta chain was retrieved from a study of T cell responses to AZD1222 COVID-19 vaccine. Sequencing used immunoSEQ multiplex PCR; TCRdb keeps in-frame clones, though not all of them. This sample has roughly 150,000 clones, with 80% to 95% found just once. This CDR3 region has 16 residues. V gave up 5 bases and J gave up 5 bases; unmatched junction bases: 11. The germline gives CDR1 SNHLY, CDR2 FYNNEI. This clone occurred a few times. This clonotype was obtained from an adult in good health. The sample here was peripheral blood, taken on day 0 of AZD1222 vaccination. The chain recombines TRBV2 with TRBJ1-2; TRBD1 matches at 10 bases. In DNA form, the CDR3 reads TGTGCCAGCAGTAAGACAGGGGGCGCGGCTGTGTATGGCTACACCTTC. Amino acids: CASSKTGGAAVYGYTF.